A selection of T cell receptor beta chains follows, all from one sample in a study of technical replicates of blood from a few donors. Measured with immunoSEQ multiplex PCR; TCRdb has only the in-frame clones, and not every one. Among about 85,000 clones listed, roughly 94% were seen once. The sequencing input was T cells isolated from PBMCs. Receptors were obtained from a human donor in good health. Both conserved end residues are part of each CDR3. The order of the fields is D gene, clone size, V gene, J gene, CDR3 DNA, CDR3 protein. A D gene is named only where the DNA matches it firmly. The size entry is marked missing in some rows and otherwise reads once, few, many or a size class.

TRBD2	-	TRBV12-5	TRBJ2-7	TGTGCTAGTGGTTTGGTATCGCCAGGGAGGGACGAGCAGTACTTC	CASGLVSPGRDEQYF
TRBD1	-	TRBV19	TRBJ2-1	TGTGCCAGTAGTTATGACAGGGGGACGTCAGATGAGCAGTTCTTC	CASSYDRGTSDEQFF
-	once	TRBV16	TRBJ1-4	TGTGCCAGCAGCCAATCTTCCAGGGTGGCAGAAAAACTGTTTTTT	CASSQSSRVAEKLFF
-	-	TRBV5-6	TRBJ2-5	TGTGCCAGCAGGCGGGACTCTCAAGAGACCCAGTACTTC	CASRRDSQETQYF
-	-	TRBV11-3	TRBJ1-1	TGTGCCAGCAGCCCGCCCGGGAGTCTGAACACTGAAGCTTTCTTT	CASSPPGSLNTEAFF
-	-	TRBV7-9	TRBJ1-1	TGTGCCAGCAGCCTCGACACGAACACTGAAGCTTTCTTT	CASSLDTNTEAFF
TRBD2	once	TRBV29-1	TRBJ2-7	TGCAGCGCGGAAACTAGCGGAAAATTCTACGAGCAGTACTTC	CSAETSGKFYEQYF
-	-	TRBV4-2	TRBJ1-1	TGTGCCAGCAGCCAAGATCAAATCGTGACAGTTCAACACAGTTTT	CASSQDQIVTVQHSF
-	-	TRBV7-6	TRBJ1-5	TGTGCCAGCAGCTTAGTAGGGGAGGAACAGCCCCAGCATTTT	CASSLVGEEQPQHF
TRBD2	-	TRBV27	TRBJ2-7	TGTGCCAGCAGATGGACTAGCGGGACCTACGAGCAGTACTTC	CASRWTSGTYEQYF
-	-	TRBV6-5	TRBJ2-5	TGTGCCAGCAGTCGCGGACTTAATCAAGAGACCCAGTACTTC	CASSRGLNQETQYF
-	-	TRBV7-9	TRBJ1-4	TGTGCCAGCAGCCTCGGGAATTATCAGGGAGGAGAAAAACTGTTTTTT	CASSLGNYQGGEKLFF
TRBD1	-	TRBV5-1	TRBJ2-3	TGCGCCAGCAGCTTGGGACAGGGGCTCGACACAGATACGCAGTATTTT	CASSLGQGLDTDTQYF
TRBD2	-	TRBV5-1	TRBJ2-3	TGCGCCAGCAGCTCAGGGACTAGCGACGATACGCAGTATTTT	CASSSGTSDDTQYF
TRBD1	-	TRBV11-2	TRBJ1-6	TGTGCCAGCAGAGTCCCGGGACAGGGGCTAGGGTCACCCCTCCACTTT	CASRVPGQGLGSPLHF
-	once	TRBV7-6	TRBJ1-3	TGTGCCAGCAGCTTAGATCCCGGTTACTCTGGAAACACCATATATTTT	CASSLDPGYSGNTIYF
-	-	TRBV19	TRBJ1-4	TGTGCCAGTAGGGTCGGTGGGGCCCTTAATGAAAAACTGTTTTTT	CASRVGGALNEKLFF
-	-	TRBV6-1	TRBJ2-2	TGTGCCAGCAGTGAGGAGGACGTCGCCGGGGAGCTGTTTTTT	CASSEEDVAGELFF